The following is a T cell receptor beta chain sequence with its context. The target antigen is unknown. The data were obtained in a study of Ad26.COV2.S vaccination and SARS-CoV-2 variants. As for the study in general: Donor was assigned to the Ad26.COV2.S arm of trial COV1001. The study gave Ad26.COV2.S intramuscularly, once or twice 56 days apart. Findings of the study overall: Higher spike-specific TCR breadth was found in vaccine recipients than in placebo recipients.

Data came from immunoSEQ multiplex PCR; TCRdb stores just in-frame clones and leaves some out. The repertoire holds about 420,000 clones, with around 89% as singletons. Germline CDR1 reads MNHNY; CDR2 reads SVGAGI (reference sequence). J lost 1 base, V lost 2 bases, and 6 bases had no gene match. The CDR3 has 16 amino acids. Treatment here: around 19 received Ad26.COV2.S at low or high dose, single or two shots; 5 received placebo; per-sample allocation not given. Vaccine and placebo recipients were sampled on day 63 after the first injection. Donation came from an adult in Boston who was aged 18-55 years.

This receptor was taken from a person between 18 and 60 years old who received the Ad26.COV2.S COVID-19 vaccine or a placebo. This sequence joins TRBV6-6 and TRBJ1-1; 8 bases line up with TRBD1. The source was peripheral blood, collected in a trial of Ad26.COV2.S vaccine versus placebo. CDR3 protein: CASSYGSGGSNTEAFF. The CDR3 DNA is TGTGCCAGCAGTTACGGGTCAGGGGGCTCGAACACTGAAGCTTTCTTT.